This T cell receptor beta chain was obtained from a study of shared clonotypes between healthy human individuals. Germline V CDR1 and CDR2: DFQATT, SNEGSKA (reference sequence). V was clipped by 6 bases and J by 9 bases; unmatched bases: 4. This CDR3 has 10 amino acids. Method: immunoSEQ multiplex PCR; TCRdb's copy keeps in-frame clones and lacks some. The sample lists approximately 2,300,000 clones; roughly 90% were seen once. The sequenced sample consisted of naive CD4+ T cells from PBMCs. The subset: CD45RA+ positively selected. This chain links TRBV20-1 with TRBJ1-1; 7 nucleotides line up with TRBD1. This sequence was found in a man younger than 35 in good health. Some clones in this sample may be carry-over from other donors' samples. CDR3 nucleotides: TGCAGTGCCAAGGGACAGAAAGCTTTCTTT. It yields the protein CSAKGQKAFF.